This record concerns one TCR beta chain sequence. Its cognate antigen has yet to be identified. Base quality data are lacking; no much larger clone is found one base away. The trim is 4 bases for V and 4 bases for J, with a gap of 13 bases between the germline ends. The CDR3 holds 14 amino acids from the cysteine to the phenylalanine. The CDR3 DNA has 42 bases and is translated from base 1. The CDR1 and CDR2 encoded by the germline V gene (reference sequence) are LNHDA and SQIVND. The sample's time point label, decoded: pretreatment peripheral blood. The cohort included some 30 patients with locally advanced or metastatic urothelial carcinoma who were treated at Memorial Sloan Kettering on a trial protocol. Peripheral blood mononuclear cells were collected pretreatment and during treatment, with between 1 and 8 total time points obtained per patient. The Qiagen DNeasy Blood extraction kit was used to purify genomic DNA from total PBMCs and from tumor samples. PBMCs were collected pretreatment and during treatment and were isolated and stored as previously described.

The data stem from a study of PD-L1 blockade in urothelial cancer (dated by TCRdb to the late 2010s). At the level of the whole study: Therapy was started around 2014 for all patients, and atezolizumab 1,200 mg was administered intravenously every 3 weeks. Twenty-five of 29 patients were identified as males with urothelial cancer of bladder origin, and a prior smoking history was reported by 18 of 29 patients. Patients had an ECOG performance status of 0 or 1 and had received between 0 and 3 prior chemotherapy regimens. Blood samples were analyzed at 3 weeks after treatment start (second dose) and at 6 weeks after treatment start. A median of roughly 140,000 T cells and some 90,000 unique TCRs was obtained from blood samples, and a median clonality of roughly 0.08 was observed. The study was an exploratory multi-omic analysis of somatic, immune and clinical correlates of response to PD-L1 blockade with atezolizumab in urothelial cancer. TCR sequencing covered pretreatment tumor samples and matched, serially collected peripheral blood taken before and after atezolizumab treatment. Durable clinical benefit meant progression-free survival longer than 6 months, and TCR features were also tested against progression-free and overall survival. In the same patients who had TCR sequencing, pretreatment tumors also underwent whole exome sequencing and RNA sequencing. Nine patients reached durable clinical benefit, while about 19 patients did not. Pretreatment blood TCR-seq was available for twenty-nine patients, at least one posttreatment blood collection was obtained for around 25 patients, and tumor TCR-seq was available for around 25 patients.

Results the study describes overall, beyond this receptor: A pretreatment peripheral blood TCR clonality below the median was linked to improved progression-free and overall survival. At 3 weeks after the start of treatment, tumor-associated TCR clones in peripheral blood had expanded more in patients with durable benefit (n ≈ 24, p = 0.022). Because the sample size was small (n of about 30) and many exploratory analyses were performed, the results are intended to be hypothesis-generating.

Synthetic TCR analog templates were spiked into each PCR to estimate absolute template abundance from read counts. The immunoSEQ assay was used to amplify TCRbeta CDR3 regions from genomic DNA with bias-controlled V and J gene primers. Sequencing of rearranged TCRbeta segments was done at approximately 20X coverage. In the original analysis: Clustering was used to correct sequencing errors, and CDR3s were annotated against IMGT to assign V, D and J genes. Out-of-frame and stop-codon sequences were excluded, and only productive TCRbeta rearrangements were used in downstream analyses. Clonality was computed as one minus Shannon entropy normalized by the log of the number of unique productive sequences. Fisher's exact test with Benjamini-Hochberg correction, at a threshold of adjusted p below 0.01, was used to find clones that differed between time points or between blood and tumor. TCRdb's version of the immuneACCESS table is confined to in-frame rearrangements and falls short of the full clone set. An unresolved V gene accounts for under half of the shortfall where checked; the remainder is of unknown origin. The D gene and trimming were derived from the DNA, and the V and J assignments and clone size from that table. Recorded for this sample are about 52,000 clones; approximately 84% of them occurred a single time. The ten largest clones add up to approximately 1.3% of the sample.

The receptor's source is a man in his fifties with urothelial cancer. The receptor chain draws on TRBV19 and TRBJ2-5, with a weak D call of TRBD2 (5 bases match). This specimen was PBMCs, taken around atezolizumab (anti-PD-L1) treatment. The CDR3 has the sequence CASSNRGSGETQYF. The bases read TGTGCCAGTAGTAATCGGGGATCGGGAGAGACCCAGTACTTC.